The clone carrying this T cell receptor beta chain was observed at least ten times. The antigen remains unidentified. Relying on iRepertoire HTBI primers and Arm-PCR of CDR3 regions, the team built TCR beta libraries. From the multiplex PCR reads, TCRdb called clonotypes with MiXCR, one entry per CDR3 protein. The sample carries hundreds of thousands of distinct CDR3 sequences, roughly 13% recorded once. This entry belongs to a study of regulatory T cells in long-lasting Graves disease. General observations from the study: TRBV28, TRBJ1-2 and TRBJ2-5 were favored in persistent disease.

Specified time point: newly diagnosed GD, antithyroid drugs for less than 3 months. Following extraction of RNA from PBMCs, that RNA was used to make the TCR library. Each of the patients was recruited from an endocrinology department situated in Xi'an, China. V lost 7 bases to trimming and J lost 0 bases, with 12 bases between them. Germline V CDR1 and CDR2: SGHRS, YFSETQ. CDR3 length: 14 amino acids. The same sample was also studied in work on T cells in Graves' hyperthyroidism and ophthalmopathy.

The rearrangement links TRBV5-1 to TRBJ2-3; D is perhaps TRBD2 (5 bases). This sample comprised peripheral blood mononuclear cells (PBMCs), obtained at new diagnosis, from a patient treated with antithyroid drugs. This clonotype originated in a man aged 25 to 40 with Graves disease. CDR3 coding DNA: TGCGCCAGCGGTGGAGGCGCTAGCACAGATACGCAGTATTTT. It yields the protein CASGGGASTDTQYF.